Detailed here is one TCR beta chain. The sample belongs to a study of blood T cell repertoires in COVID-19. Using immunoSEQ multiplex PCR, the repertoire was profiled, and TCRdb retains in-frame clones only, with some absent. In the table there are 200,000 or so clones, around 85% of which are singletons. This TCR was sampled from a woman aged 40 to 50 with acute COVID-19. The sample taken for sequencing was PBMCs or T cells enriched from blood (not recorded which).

The CDR3 here is CATSDRTGVTGNTIYF. Here the CDR3 DNA reads TGTGCCACCAGTGACCGGACAGGGGTGACAGGAAACACCATATATTTT. The chain employs TRBV24-1 and TRBJ1-3; 9 positions agree with TRBD1. The V gene's germline CDR1 is KGHDR and CDR2 SFDVKD. The CDR3 has 16 amino acids. V shed 4 bases, J shed 4 bases, and the junction held 7 bases outside the gene matches.